Listed here is a single T cell receptor beta chain. Its antigen remains unidentified. The sample comes from a study of identical twins. Each cDNA held unique molecular identifiers, and template switching gave it a universal primer site. TCRdb re-derived calls from the 5' RACE reads in MiXCR, one entry per CDR3 protein. The profile shows around 340,000 distinct CDR3 sequences, roughly 12% of them singletons. The study, taken as a whole, reports: Partial confounding of zero-insertion analyses by invariant MAIT and iNKT cells was possible.

These same records also appear under a second study, on yellow fever vaccine responses in identical twins.

Sequenced material: CD8+ T cells sorted from blood. The TCR comes from a woman between 18 and 29 years old in good health.

CDR3 in amino acids: CATSDYQGGGYTF. The CDR3 nucleotides read TGTGCCACCAGTGATTATCAGGGCGGTGGCTACACCTTC. The chain has TRBV24-1 and TRBJ1-2, with D possibly matching TRBD1 (5 bases). The germline V and J ends were trimmed by 2 bases and 7 bases, with 10 bases remaining between them. CDR1 is KGHDR, CDR2 SFDVKD, per germline. This CDR3 spans 13 amino acids.